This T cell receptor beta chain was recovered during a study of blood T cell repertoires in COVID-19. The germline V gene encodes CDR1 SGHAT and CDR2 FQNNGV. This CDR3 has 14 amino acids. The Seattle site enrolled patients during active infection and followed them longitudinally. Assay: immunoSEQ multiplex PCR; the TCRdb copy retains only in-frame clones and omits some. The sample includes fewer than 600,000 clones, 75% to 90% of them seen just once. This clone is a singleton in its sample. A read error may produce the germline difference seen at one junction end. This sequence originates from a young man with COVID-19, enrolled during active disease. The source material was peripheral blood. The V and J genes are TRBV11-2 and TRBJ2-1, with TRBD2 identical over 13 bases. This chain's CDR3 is CASRPSGTSGVLLF. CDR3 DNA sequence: TGTGCCAGCAGACCATCCGGGACTAGCGGGGTCCTGCTCTTC.